Listed here is a single TCR beta chain. Germline V gene lookup returns CDR1 SQVTM and CDR2 ANQGSEA. The CDR3 has 15 residues. The V gene end was trimmed by 7 bases and the J gene end by 2 bases; junction bases not matched to a gene: 10. This record belongs to a study of shared clonotypes between healthy human individuals. Sequenced by immunoSEQ multiplex PCR; TCRdb stores in-frame clones only, minus some. In the table there are fewer than 500,000 clones, about 79% of which are singletons. This sequence was found in a woman aged 40 to 50 in good health. Some clones in this sample may be carry-over from other donors' samples. The rearrangement joins TRBV29-1 to TRBJ2-3, with 9 bases aligning to TRBD2. Sequenced input: PBMCs. This chain's CDR3 is CSANPSGAYTDTQYF. The CDR3 DNA is TGCAGCGCTAACCCTAGCGGGGCGTACACAGATACGCAGTATTTT.